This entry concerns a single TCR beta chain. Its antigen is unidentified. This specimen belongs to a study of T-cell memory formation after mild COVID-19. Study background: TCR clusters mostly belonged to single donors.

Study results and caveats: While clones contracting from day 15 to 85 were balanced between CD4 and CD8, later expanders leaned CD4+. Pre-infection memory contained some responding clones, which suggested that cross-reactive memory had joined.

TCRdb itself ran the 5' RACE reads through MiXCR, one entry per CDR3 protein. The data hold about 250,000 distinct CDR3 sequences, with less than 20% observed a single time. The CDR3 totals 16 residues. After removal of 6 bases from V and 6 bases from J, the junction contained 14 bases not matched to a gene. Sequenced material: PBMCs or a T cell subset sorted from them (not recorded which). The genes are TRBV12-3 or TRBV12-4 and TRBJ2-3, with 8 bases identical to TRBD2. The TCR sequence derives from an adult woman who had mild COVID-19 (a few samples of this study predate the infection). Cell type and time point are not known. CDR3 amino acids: CASSPGFTGGADTQYF. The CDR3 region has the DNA TGTGCCAGCAGCCCAGGCTTTACGGGGGGGGCGGATACGCAGTATTTT.